The entry below gives a single T cell receptor (beta chain) sequence along with its context. No antigen is known for it. Qualities for individual bases were not recorded, and no much larger clone is one base off. The V and J ends are trimmed by 5 bases and 3 bases, leaving 11 bases between them. The CDR3 runs 13 residues from the cysteine to the phenylalanine. Left in the record is the CDR3 DNA by itself, 39 bases read in frame from the first base. Reading the germline V gene (reference sequence) gives CDR1 GTSNPN and CDR2 SVGIG. This entry belongs to a study of T cells in localized non-small cell lung cancer (dated by TCRdb to the early 2020s). For context, the study as a whole: The study examined T cell repertoires in a few hundred patients with early-stage NSCLC and compared tumors with uninvolved tumor-adjacent lungs. The mean age of the NSCLC patients was roughly 70 years, with 120 to 150 men and 85 to 110 women. The cohort comprised roughly 220 treatment-naïve NSCLC patients with resected, localized lung tumors. What the work shows at the level of the full study, not this receptor alone: Longer overall survival was associated with higher T cell density in blood, whereas shorter survival was associated with higher clonality in adjacent lung. Of the top 100 tumor clones, a median of roughly 57 were detected in paired uninvolved adjacent lung; 28 were also among that lung's top 100. Multi-region tumor sequencing was not performed, so intratumor heterogeneity could not be excluded. Uninvolved tumor-adjacent lung showed the highest T cell clonality, higher than tumor, which suggests more focused antigenic responses in the uninvolved tumor-adjacent lung. Because the study design was exploratory, TCR variables were selected using unadjusted p-values without false-discovery rate correction.

At diagnosis, tumor, uninvolved tumor-adjacent lung and peripheral blood were collected and then preserved as a mix of FFPE and fresh-frozen material. For TCR repertoire profiling, blood samples were analyzed in the form of peripheral blood mononuclear cells. TCR beta CDR3 regions were sequenced from DNA using the immunoSEQ Assay. As for the authors' bioinformatics: To compute T cell density, TCR beta template counts were normalized to usable DNA, which was estimated by amplifying housekeeping genes. Richness was estimated using the preseqR package, with extrapolation to 400,000 templates for PBMC samples and to 120,000 templates for tissue samples. Clonality was defined by subtracting Pielou's evenness from one. Tissue-enriched TCRs were identified by differential abundance testing using productive amino-acid clonotypes, minimum total count 5 and alpha 0.1. The Jaccard Index and the Morisita Overlap Index were used to measure repertoire overlap between compartments. GLIPH clustered TCR beta CDR3s with public tetramer-defined viral CDR3s; viral motifs required at least three viral sequences plus V-gene enrichment. Entries here come from immuneACCESS through TCRdb and include only in-frame sequences with V and J called. Some clones fail to appear in such tables; in the studies checked, an unresolved V gene covers under half of the shortfall, and the cause of the remainder is unknown. V, J and clone size derive from that table, while D and trimming were established from the DNA sequence. The sample table contains fewer than 50,000 clones; only one count was recorded for 65% to 90% of them. The top ten constitute 7.5% to 8% of the sample.

The sequence was collected from a man aged 35-75 years with stage II lung adenocarcinoma. Sequenced here: PBMCs, sampled before any cancer treatment. In this chain, TRBV30 is recombined with TRBJ2-1; the D gene assignment is ambiguous. The DNA sequence is as follows: TGTGCCTGGCGAATGGTCCACTACAATGAGCAGTTCTTC. Translated, it gives CAWRMVHYNEQFF.